These T cell receptor beta chains were read from a single sample in a study of identical twins. TCRdb re-called the 5' RACE reads with MiXCR, one entry per CDR3 protein. The data show roughly 230,000 distinct CDR3 sequences, with 6.5% to 9.5% seen just once and 3% held by the top ten. The same specimen was also included in a second study, on yellow fever vaccine responses in identical twins.

Material for sequencing was CD8+ T cells sorted from blood. The receptors derive from a woman aged 18-29 years in good health. Each CDR3 is given with its conserved first and last residue. A D gene is named only where the DNA matches it firmly. Rows may omit the clone size; those that give it use once, few, many or a size class.

v_call	d_call	j_call	clone_size	cdr3_aa	cdr3_nt
TRBV4-2	NA	TRBJ1-1	many	CASREGAEAFF	TGTGCCAGCAGAGAAGGCGCTGAAGCTTTCTTT
TRBV27	TRBD1	TRBJ2-7	NA	CASSETGAIAYEQYF	TGTGCCAGCAGTGAAACAGGGGCGATCGCCTACGAGCAGTACTTC
TRBV11-2	TRBD2	TRBJ2-3	NA	CASSSQTGGPPDTQYF	TGTGCCAGCAGCTCTCAAACGGGAGGGCCTCCAGATACGCAGTATTTT
TRBV5-6	TRBD1	TRBJ2-2	few	CASSLGTGVTGELFF	TGTGCCAGCAGCTTAGGGACAGGGGTCACCGGGGAGCTGTTTTTT
TRBV12-3/TRBV12-4	NA	TRBJ2-3	few	CASRYRDRGTDTQYF	TGTGCCAGCAGGTACCGGGACCGGGGCACAGATACGCAGTATTTT
TRBV6-5	NA	TRBJ2-7	NA	CASSYTDISAAYEQYF	TGTGCCAGCAGTTACACAGATATCAGCGCTGCCTACGAGCAGTACTTC
TRBV12-3/TRBV12-4	NA	TRBJ2-2	many	CASIPDTNTGELFF	TGTGCCAGCATCCCAGATACAAACACCGGGGAGCTGTTTTTT
TRBV29-1	TRBD2	TRBJ2-1	many	CSAVTSGGGNEQFF	TGCAGCGCCGTGACTAGCGGGGGAGGGAATGAGCAGTTCTTC
TRBV3-1	TRBD1	TRBJ2-2	NA	CACSHQSPGTGNTGELFF	TGTGCCTGCAGCCACCAGAGCCCTGGGACAGGGAACACCGGGGAGCTGTTTTTT
TRBV7-6	TRBD2	TRBJ2-7	NA	CASSGLAGEGEQYF	TGTGCCAGCAGCGGACTAGCGGGAGAGGGCGAGCAGTACTTC
TRBV12-3/TRBV12-4	NA	TRBJ2-3	few	CATKVTDTQYF	TGTGCCACGAAAGTTACAGATACGCAGTATTTT
TRBV6-1	TRBD2	TRBJ2-1	NA	CASRALTSGDDNEQFF	TGTGCCAGCAGGGCTTTGACTAGCGGGGACGACAATGAGCAGTTCTTC
TRBV20-1	NA	TRBJ2-5	NA	CSARSRYQETQYF	TGCAGTGCTAGAAGCCGGTACCAAGAGACCCAGTACTTC
TRBV9	TRBD2	TRBJ2-1	NA	CASSVGSSGGRNEQFF	TGTGCCAGCAGCGTAGGCTCTAGCGGGGGTAGGAATGAGCAGTTCTTC
TRBV3-1	TRBD2	TRBJ2-2	NA	CAFSPSGLSGGHTGELFF	TGTGCCTTCAGTCCGTCCGGCCTTAGCGGGGGGCACACCGGGGAGCTGTTTTTT
TRBV7-6	NA	TRBJ1-2	NA	CASSGQGRDGYTF	TGTGCCAGCAGTGGCCAGGGGAGGGATGGCTACACCTTC
TRBV19	NA	TRBJ1-1	few	CASDTGTEAFF	TGTGCCAGCGATACAGGGACCGAAGCTTTCTTT
TRBV12-3/TRBV12-4	NA	TRBJ1-4	few	CASSFLGVEKLFF	TGTGCCAGCAGTTTTTTGGGGGTGGAAAAACTGTTTTTT
TRBV11-2	TRBD2	TRBJ2-7	few	CASSLGTSATYEQYF	TGTGCCAGCAGCTTAGGGACTAGCGCAACCTACGAGCAGTACTTC
TRBV3-1	NA	TRBJ2-5	many	CASSQNIVFEETQYF	TGTGCCAGCAGCCAAAATATAGTGTTCGAAGAGACCCAGTACTTC
TRBV6-2/TRBV6-3	TRBD1	TRBJ2-2	NA	CASSAGQVLGELFF	TGTGCCAGCAGTGCGGGACAGGTATTAGGGGAGCTGTTTTTT
TRBV29-1	TRBD1	TRBJ2-7	many	CSVWGDREVQYF	TGCAGCGTTTGGGGGGACAGGGAGGTGCAGTACTTC
TRBV5-1	TRBD2	TRBJ2-1	few	CASSLVLAGGPLENNEQFF	TGCGCCAGCAGCTTGGTTCTAGCGGGAGGCCCCCTCGAAAACAATGAGCAGTTCTTC
TRBV29-1	NA	TRBJ2-1	NA	CSVGPGTKIYNEQFF	TGCAGCGTTGGCCCCGGGACAAAGATTTACAATGAGCAGTTCTTC
TRBV13	TRBD1	TRBJ1-5	few	CASSRGQGRQPQHF	TGTGCCAGCAGCCGGGGACAGGGACGGCAGCCCCAGCATTTT
TRBV7-8	TRBD2	TRBJ2-5	few	CASSPIWGGRVETQYF	TGTGCCAGCAGTCCGATCTGGGGCGGGAGGGTTGAGACCCAGTACTTC
TRBV29-1	NA	TRBJ2-2	many	CSVDNTGELFF	TGCAGCGTTGATAACACCGGGGAGCTGTTTTTT
TRBV3-1	NA	TRBJ2-3	few	CASSHSPTFTDTQYF	TGTGCCAGCAGCCATAGCCCAACGTTCACAGATACGCAGTATTTT
TRBV10-3	NA	TRBJ2-7	NA	CAISATGGEQYF	TGTGCCATCAGTGCGACCGGGGGAGAGCAGTACTTC